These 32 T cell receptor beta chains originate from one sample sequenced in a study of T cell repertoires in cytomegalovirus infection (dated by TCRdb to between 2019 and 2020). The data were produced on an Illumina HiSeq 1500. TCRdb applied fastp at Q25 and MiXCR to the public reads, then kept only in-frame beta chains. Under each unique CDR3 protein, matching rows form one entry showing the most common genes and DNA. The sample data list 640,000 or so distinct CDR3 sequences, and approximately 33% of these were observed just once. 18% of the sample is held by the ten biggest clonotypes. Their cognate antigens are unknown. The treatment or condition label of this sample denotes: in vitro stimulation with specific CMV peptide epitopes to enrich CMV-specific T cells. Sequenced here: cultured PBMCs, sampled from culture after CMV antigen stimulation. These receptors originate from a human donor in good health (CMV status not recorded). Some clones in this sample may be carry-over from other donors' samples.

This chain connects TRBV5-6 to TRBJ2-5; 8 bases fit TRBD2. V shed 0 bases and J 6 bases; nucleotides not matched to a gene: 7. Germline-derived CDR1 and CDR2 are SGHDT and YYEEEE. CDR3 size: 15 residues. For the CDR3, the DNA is TGTGCCAGCAGCTTGGCGGGGGGGACTGGTAAGACCCAGTACTTC. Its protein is CASSLAGGTGKTQYF. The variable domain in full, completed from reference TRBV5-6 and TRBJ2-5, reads DAGVTQSPTHLIKTRGQQVTLRCSPKSGHDTVSWYQQALGQGPQFIFQYYEEEERQRGNFPDRFSGHQFPNYSSELNVNALLLGDSALYLCASSLAGGTGKTQYFGPGTRLLVL.

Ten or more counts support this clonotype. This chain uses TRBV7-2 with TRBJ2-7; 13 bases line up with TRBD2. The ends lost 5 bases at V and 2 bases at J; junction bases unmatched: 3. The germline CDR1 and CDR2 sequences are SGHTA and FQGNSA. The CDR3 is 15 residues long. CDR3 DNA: TGTGCCAGCAGCGACGGGACTAGCGGGACCTACGAGCAGTACTTC. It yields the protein CASSDGTSGTYEQYF.

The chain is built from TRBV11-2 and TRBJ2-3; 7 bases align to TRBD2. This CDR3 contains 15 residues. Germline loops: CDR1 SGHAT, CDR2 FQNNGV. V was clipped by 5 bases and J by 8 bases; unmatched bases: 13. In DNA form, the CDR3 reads TGTGCCAGCAGCCCGCCGGGGGGTAGAGGCGGTACGCAGTATTTT. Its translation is CASSPPGGRGGTQYF.

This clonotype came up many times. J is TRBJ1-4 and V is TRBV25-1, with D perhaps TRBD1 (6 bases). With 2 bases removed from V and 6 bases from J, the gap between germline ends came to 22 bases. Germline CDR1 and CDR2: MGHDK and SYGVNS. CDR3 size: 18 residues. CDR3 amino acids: CASSETRQTSWGHEKLFF. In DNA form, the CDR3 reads TGTGCCAGCAGTGAAACACGACAGACCTCCTGGGGGCATGAAAAACTGTTTTTT.

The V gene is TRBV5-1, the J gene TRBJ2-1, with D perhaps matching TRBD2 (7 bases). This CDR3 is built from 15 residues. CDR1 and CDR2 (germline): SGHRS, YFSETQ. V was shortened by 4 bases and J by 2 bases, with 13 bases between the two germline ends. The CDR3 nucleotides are TGCGCCAGCAGCCAGCAGGGGACTACCTACAATGAGCAGTTCTTC. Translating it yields CASSQQGTTYNEQFF.

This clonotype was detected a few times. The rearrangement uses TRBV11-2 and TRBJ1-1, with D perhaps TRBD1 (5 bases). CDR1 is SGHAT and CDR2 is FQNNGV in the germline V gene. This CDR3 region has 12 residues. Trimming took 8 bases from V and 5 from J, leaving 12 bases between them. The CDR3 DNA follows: TGTGCCAGCGGGATCTGGGGGACTGAAGCTTTCTTT. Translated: CASGIWGTEAFF.

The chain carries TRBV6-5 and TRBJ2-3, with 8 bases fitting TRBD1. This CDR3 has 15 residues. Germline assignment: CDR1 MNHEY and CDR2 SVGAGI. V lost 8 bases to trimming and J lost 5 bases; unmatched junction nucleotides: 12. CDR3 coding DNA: TGTGCCAGCCGTATCTTCCAGGGGGCTAGAGATACGCAGTATTTT. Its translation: CASRIFQGARDTQYF.

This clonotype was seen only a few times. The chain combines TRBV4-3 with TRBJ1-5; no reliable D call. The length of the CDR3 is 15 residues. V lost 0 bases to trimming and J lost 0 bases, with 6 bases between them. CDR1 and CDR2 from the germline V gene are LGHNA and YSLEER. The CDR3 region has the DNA TGCGCCAGCAGCCAAGATTCTAGTAGCAATCAGCCCCAGCATTTT. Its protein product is CASSQDSSSNQPQHF.

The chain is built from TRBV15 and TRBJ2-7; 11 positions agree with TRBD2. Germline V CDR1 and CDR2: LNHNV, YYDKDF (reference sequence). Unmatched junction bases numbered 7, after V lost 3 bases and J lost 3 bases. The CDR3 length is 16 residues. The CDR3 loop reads CATSSSRTSGLYEQYF. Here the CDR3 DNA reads TGTGCCACCAGCAGTTCCAGGACTAGCGGGCTCTACGAGCAGTACTTC.

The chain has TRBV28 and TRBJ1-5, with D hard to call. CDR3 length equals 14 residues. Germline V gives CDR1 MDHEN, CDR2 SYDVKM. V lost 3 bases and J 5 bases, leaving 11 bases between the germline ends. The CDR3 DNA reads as TGTGCCAGCAGTTTGGTAGGGCCGCATCAGCCCCAGCATTTT. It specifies CASSLVGPHQPQHF.

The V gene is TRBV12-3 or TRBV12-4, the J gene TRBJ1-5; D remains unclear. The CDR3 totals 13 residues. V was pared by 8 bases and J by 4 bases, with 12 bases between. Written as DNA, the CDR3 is TGTGCCAGCGGAAAAGGCAGGAATCAGCCCCAGCATTTT. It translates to CASGKGRNQPQHF.

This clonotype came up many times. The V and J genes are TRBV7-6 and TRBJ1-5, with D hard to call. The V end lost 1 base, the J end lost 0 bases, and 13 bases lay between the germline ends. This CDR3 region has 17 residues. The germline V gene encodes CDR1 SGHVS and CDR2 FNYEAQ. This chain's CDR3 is CASSLEKGLYSNQPQHF. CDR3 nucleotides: TGTGCCAGCAGCTTAGAGAAGGGCCTATATAGCAATCAGCCCCAGCATTTT.

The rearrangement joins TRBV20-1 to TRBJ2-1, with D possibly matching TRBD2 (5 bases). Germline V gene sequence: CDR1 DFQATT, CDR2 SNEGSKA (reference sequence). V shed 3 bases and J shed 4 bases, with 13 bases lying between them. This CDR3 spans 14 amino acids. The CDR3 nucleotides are TGCAGTGCTAGGACTCTGGGAGCGTACAATGAGCAGTTCTTC. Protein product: CSARTLGAYNEQFF.

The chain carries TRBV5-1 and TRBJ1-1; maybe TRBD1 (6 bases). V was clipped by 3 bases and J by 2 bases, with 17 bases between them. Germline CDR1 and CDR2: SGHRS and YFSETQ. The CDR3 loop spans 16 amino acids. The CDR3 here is CASSSRLGQPNTEAFF. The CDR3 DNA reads TGCGCCAGCAGCTCTCGATTAGGACAGCCAAACACTGAAGCTTTCTTT.

CDR3 protein: CASSYLGAEETQYF. CDR3 nucleotides: TGTGCCAGCAGTTACTTAGGAGCTGAAGAGACCCAGTACTTC. The rearrangement links TRBV6-6 to TRBJ2-5; no clear D. The ends were cut back, 1 base at V and 3 bases at J, with 9 bases in the middle. The CDR3 extends over 14 amino acids. Germline V gene sequence: CDR1 MNHNY, CDR2 SVGAGI (reference sequence).

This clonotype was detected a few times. This CDR3 reads CASSSETGNYGYTF. The CDR3 DNA reads TGTGCCAGCAGCTCAGAGACGGGGAACTATGGCTACACCTTC. The genes are TRBV7-2 and TRBJ1-2; D call uncertain. Germline values: CDR1 SGHTA, CDR2 FQGNSA. This CDR3 has 14 amino acids. Trimming removed 4 bases at V and 2 bases at J, with 11 bases between.

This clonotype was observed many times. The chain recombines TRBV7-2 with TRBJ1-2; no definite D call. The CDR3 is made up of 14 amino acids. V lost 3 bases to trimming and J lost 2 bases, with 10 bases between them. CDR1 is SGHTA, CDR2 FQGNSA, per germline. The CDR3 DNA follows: TGTGCCAGCAGCTTCTCTCCCTCCAACTATGGCTACACCTTC. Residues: CASSFSPSNYGYTF.

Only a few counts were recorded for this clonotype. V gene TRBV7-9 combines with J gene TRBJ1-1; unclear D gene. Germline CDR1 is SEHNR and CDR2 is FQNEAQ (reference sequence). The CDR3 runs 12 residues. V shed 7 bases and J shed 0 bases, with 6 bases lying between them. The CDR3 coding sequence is TGTGCCAGCACCTTGATGAACACTGAAGCTTTCTTT. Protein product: CASTLMNTEAFF. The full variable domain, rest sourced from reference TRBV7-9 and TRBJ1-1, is DTGVSQNPRHKITKRGQNVTFRCDPISEHNRLYWYRQTLGQGPEFLTYFQNEAQLEKSRLLSDRFSAERPKGSFSTLEIQRTEQGDSAMYLCASTLMNTEAFFGQGTRLTVV.

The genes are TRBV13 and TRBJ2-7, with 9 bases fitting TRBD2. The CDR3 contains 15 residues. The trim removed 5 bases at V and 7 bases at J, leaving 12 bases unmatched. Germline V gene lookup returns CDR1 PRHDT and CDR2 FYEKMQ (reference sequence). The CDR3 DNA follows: TGTGCCAGCAGCGCTCCGGGAGCGGGAGGACGGGAGCAGTACTTC. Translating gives CASSAPGAGGREQYF.

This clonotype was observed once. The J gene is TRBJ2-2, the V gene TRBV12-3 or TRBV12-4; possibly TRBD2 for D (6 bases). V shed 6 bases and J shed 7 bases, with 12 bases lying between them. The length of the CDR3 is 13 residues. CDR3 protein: CASSLREDGELFF. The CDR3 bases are TGTGCCAGCAGCCTAAGGGAGGACGGGGAGCTGTTTTTT.

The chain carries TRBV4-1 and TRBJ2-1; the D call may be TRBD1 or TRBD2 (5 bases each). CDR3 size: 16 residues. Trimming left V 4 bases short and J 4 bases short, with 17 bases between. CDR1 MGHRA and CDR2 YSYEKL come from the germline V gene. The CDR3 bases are TGCGCCAGCAGCCGCGCCGGGGACGGCGGGTACAATGAGCAGTTCTTC. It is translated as CASSRAGDGGYNEQFF.

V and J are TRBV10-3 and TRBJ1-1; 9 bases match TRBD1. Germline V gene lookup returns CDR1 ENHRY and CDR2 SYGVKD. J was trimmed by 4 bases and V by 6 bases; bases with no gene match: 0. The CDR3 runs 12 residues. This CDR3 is CAIRGQGTEAFF. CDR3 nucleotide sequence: TGTGCCATCAGGGGACAGGGCACTGAAGCTTTCTTT.

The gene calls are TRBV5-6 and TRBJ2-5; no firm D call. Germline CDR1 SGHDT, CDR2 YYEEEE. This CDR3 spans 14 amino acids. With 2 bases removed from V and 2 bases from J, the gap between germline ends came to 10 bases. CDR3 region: CASSLLRRQETQYF. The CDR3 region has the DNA TGTGCCAGCAGCTTATTACGTCGACAAGAGACCCAGTACTTC.

CDR3 loop: CASRLGRQPQHF. For the CDR3, the DNA is TGTGCCAGCCGCCTGGGGCGTCAGCCCCAGCATTTT. V is TRBV12-3 or TRBV12-4 and J is TRBJ1-5, with D possibly being TRBD1 (5 bases). The V and J ends lost 8 bases and 6 bases respectively, with 11 bases between them. The CDR3 sequence is 12 residues long.

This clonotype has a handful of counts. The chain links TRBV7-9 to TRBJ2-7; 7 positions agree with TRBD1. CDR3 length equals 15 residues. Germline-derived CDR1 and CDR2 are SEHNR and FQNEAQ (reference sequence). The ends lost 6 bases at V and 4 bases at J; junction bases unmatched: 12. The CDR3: CASSPRSTGIYEQYF. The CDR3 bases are TGTGCCAGCAGTCCCCGTTCGACAGGGATTTACGAGCAGTACTTC.

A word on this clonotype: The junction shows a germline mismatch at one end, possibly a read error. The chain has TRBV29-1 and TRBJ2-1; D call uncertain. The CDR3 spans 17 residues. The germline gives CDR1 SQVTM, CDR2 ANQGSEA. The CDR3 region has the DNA TGCAGCGTCGAAGGGCTGTCAGGCCCTAATGACTACAATGAGCAGTTCTTC. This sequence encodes CSVEGLSGPNDYNEQFF.

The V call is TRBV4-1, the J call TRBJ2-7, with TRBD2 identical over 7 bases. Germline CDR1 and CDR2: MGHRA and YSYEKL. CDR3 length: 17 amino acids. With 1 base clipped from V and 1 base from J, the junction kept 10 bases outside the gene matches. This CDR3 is CASSQGIPLAPSYEQYF. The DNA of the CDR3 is TGCGCCAGCAGCCAAGGCATCCCACTAGCGCCATCCTACGAGCAGTACTTC.

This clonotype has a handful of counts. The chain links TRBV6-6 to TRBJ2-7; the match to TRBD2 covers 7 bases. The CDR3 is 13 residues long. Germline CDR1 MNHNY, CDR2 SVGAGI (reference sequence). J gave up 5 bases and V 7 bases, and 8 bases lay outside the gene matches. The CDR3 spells CASIRIAGDEQYF. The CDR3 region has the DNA TGTGCCAGCATCAGGATAGCGGGCGACGAGCAGTACTTC.

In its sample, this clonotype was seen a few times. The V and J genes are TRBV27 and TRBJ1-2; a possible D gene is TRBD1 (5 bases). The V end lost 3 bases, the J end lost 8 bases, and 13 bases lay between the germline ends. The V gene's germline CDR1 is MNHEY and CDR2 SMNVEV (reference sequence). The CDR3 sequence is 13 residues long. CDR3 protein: CASSLSGQGGYTF. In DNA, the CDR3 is TGTGCCAGCAGTTTGTCCGGACAAGGAGGCTACACCTTC.

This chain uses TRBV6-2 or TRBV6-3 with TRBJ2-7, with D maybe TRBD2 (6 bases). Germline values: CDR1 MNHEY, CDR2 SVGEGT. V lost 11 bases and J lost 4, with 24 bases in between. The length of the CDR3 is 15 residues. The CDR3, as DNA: TGTGCCGCGAGATTCGGGGAGGCAAGAGGGTACGAGCAGTACTTC. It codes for CAARFGEARGYEQYF.

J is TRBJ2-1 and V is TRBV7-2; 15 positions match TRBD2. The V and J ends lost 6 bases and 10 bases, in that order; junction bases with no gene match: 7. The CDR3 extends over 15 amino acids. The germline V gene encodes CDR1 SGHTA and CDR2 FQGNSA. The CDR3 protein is CASRGGLAGGWEQFF. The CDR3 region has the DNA TGTGCCAGCAGGGGGGGACTAGCGGGGGGATGGGAGCAGTTCTTC.

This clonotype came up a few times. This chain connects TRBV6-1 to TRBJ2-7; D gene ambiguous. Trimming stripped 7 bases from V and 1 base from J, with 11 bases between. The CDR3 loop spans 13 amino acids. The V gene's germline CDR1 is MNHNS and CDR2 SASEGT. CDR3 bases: TGTGCCAGCAAAGACGGTCTTTCCTACGAGCAGTACTTC. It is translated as CASKDGLSYEQYF.